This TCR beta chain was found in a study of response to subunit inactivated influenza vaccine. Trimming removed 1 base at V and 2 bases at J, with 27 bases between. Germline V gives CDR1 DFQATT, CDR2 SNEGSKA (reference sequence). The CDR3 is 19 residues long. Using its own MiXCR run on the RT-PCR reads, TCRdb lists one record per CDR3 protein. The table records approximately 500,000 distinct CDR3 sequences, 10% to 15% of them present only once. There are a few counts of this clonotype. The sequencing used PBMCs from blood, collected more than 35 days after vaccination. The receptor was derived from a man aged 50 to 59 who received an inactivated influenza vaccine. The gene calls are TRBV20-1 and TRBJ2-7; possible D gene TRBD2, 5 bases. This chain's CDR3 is CSARGGSADLPKFTYEQYF. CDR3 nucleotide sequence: TGCAGTGCTAGAGGAGGGTCTGCGGACCTCCCGAAATTTACCTACGAGCAGTACTTC.